The rows below give T cell receptor beta chains drawn from one sample of a study of shared clonotypes between healthy human individuals. The data were produced by immunoSEQ multiplex PCR, yet TCRdb's version contains in-frame clones alone and is incomplete. The sample lists about 2 million clones, around 96% seen once, with 1% to 1.5% in the top ten. Sequencing was done on a sample of naive CD8+ T cells sorted from blood. The receptors here all came from a man aged 18 to 29 in good health. The CDR3 runs from the conserved cysteine through the conserved F or W. Fields, in order: J gene, D gene, clone size, V gene, CDR3 protein, CDR3 DNA. The D gene is left open where the match is weak. Some rows mark clone size as missing; the rest say once, few, many or name a class of expanded clone.

>TRBJ2-3|-|-|TRBV27
CASSFSGNTQYF
TGTGCCAGCAGTTTTTCGGGAAATACGCAGTATTTT
>TRBJ2-7|-|-|TRBV4-3
CASSQGDSSYEQYF
TGCGCCAGCAGCCAAGGGGACTCCTCCTACGAGCAGTACTTC
>TRBJ2-1|-|once|TRBV4-3
CASSQDAGINEQFF
TGCGCCAGCAGCCAAGATGCGGGTATCAATGAGCAGTTCTTC
>TRBJ1-1|-|-|TRBV30
CACTGTGFMNTEAFF
TGTGCCTGCACCGGTACAGGTTTTATGAACACTGAAGCTTTCTTT
>TRBJ1-1|TRBD1|once|TRBV28
CASSLYPHPTGMNTEAFF
TGTGCCAGCAGTTTATATCCCCACCCGACAGGGATGAACACTGAAGCTTTCTTT
>TRBJ2-1|TRBD1|-|TRBV2
CASPRDRGRSYNEQFF
TGTGCCAGTCCTCGGGACAGGGGGAGGTCCTACAATGAGCAGTTCTTC
>TRBJ2-7|-|-|TRBV6-1
CASRPRTSSYEQYF
TGTGCCAGCAGACCTCGGACATCCTCCTACGAGCAGTACTTC
>TRBJ1-5|-|-|TRBV25-1
CASSANARQPQHF
TGTGCCAGCAGTGCGAATGCTAGGCAGCCCCAGCATTTT
>TRBJ1-1|-|-|TRBV19
CASSRLNTEAFF
TGTGCCAGTAGTAGGTTGAACACTGAAGCTTTCTTT
>TRBJ1-1|-|-|TRBV5-6
CASSLPRRTMNTEAFF
TGTGCCAGCAGCTTGCCACGGAGGACGATGAACACTGAAGCTTTCTTT
>TRBJ1-5|-|-|TRBV21-1
CASSKLKPSGRKILQPQHF
TGTGCCAGCAGCAAATTAAAGCCCTCAGGGAGAAAGATCCTTCAGCCCCAGCATTTT
>TRBJ1-4|-|-|TRBV19
CASSIDDSPGPTNEKLFF
TGTGCCAGTAGTATCGACGACTCACCGGGCCCAACTAATGAAAAACTGTTTTTT
>TRBJ1-1|-|-|TRBV13
CASSLPGGTEAFF
TGTGCCAGCAGCTTGCCCGGGGGCACTGAAGCTTTCTTT
>TRBJ1-4|-|-|TRBV2
CASSEGEKLFF
TGTGCCAGCAGTGAAGGTGAAAAACTGTTTTTT
>TRBJ2-6|-|-|TRBV9
CASSVGVLSGANVLTF
TGTGCCAGCAGCGTAGGGGTCCTCTCTGGGGCCAACGTCCTGACTTTC
>TRBJ2-7|-|-|TRBV14
CASSPWGRGWDLYEQYF
TGTGCCAGCAGCCCCTGGGGTAGAGGGTGGGATCTCTACGAGCAGTACTTC
>TRBJ1-5|-|-|TRBV10-2
CASRVGPMENQPQHF
TGCGCCAGCAGGGTAGGCCCGATGGAGAATCAGCCCCAGCATTTT
>TRBJ2-7|TRBD1|-|TRBV27
CASRIDRAAYEQYF
TGTGCCAGCAGAATAGACAGGGCTGCCTACGAGCAGTACTTC
>TRBJ2-3|-|-|TRBV7-9
CASSHEGGSTDTQYF
TGTGCCAGCAGCCACGAGGGCGGAAGCACAGATACGCAGTATTTT
>TRBJ1-2|-|-|TRBV5-8
CASSPGGAGYGYTF
TGTGCCAGCAGCCCCGGGGGGGCCGGTTATGGCTACACCTTC
>TRBJ2-1|TRBD2|-|TRBV6-5
CASSYGSGGANEQFF
TGTGCCAGCAGTTATGGTAGCGGGGGGGCGAATGAGCAGTTCTTC
>TRBJ1-4|-|-|TRBV2
CASTEPGANEKLFF
TGTGCCAGCACCGAGCCCGGCGCTAATGAAAAACTGTTTTTT
>TRBJ2-6|-|once|TRBV6-5
CASLQASGANVLTF
TGTGCCAGCCTTCAGGCCTCTGGGGCCAACGTCCTGACTTTC
>TRBJ1-2|TRBD1|-|TRBV6-1
CASSEEMGQRLYGYTF
TGTGCCAGCAGTGAGGAGATGGGACAGAGGCTCTATGGCTACACCTTC
>TRBJ1-5|TRBD1|-|TRBV7-9
CASSLATGRDQPQHF
TGTGCCAGCAGCTTAGCGACAGGGCGCGATCAGCCCCAGCATTTT
>TRBJ2-7|TRBD1|-|TRBV2
CASRENPGQSYEQYF
TGTGCCAGCAGAGAGAACCCGGGACAGTCCTACGAGCAGTACTTC
>TRBJ2-2|TRBD2|-|TRBV7-2
CASSFGLAGELFF
TGTGCCAGCAGCTTTGGACTAGCGGGGGAGCTGTTTTTT
>TRBJ2-7|-|-|TRBV27
CASSLARAHYEQYF
TGTGCCAGCAGTTTGGCCAGGGCCCACTACGAGCAGTACTTC
>TRBJ2-1|-|-|TRBV7-9
CASSFGVTEQFF
TGTGCCAGCAGCTTTGGTGTCACTGAGCAGTTCTTC
>TRBJ2-6|-|-|TRBV4-3
CASSQETGKSGANVLTF
TGCGCCAGCAGCCAAGAGACAGGAAAGTCCGGGGCCAACGTCCTGACTTTC
>TRBJ2-1|TRBD1|-|TRBV7-9
CASSLLDRVAEQFF
TGTGCCAGCAGCTTACTCGACAGGGTTGCTGAGCAGTTCTTC
>TRBJ2-5|-|-|TRBV27
CASNDRNQETQYF
TGTGCCAGCAACGACAGGAACCAAGAGACCCAGTACTTC